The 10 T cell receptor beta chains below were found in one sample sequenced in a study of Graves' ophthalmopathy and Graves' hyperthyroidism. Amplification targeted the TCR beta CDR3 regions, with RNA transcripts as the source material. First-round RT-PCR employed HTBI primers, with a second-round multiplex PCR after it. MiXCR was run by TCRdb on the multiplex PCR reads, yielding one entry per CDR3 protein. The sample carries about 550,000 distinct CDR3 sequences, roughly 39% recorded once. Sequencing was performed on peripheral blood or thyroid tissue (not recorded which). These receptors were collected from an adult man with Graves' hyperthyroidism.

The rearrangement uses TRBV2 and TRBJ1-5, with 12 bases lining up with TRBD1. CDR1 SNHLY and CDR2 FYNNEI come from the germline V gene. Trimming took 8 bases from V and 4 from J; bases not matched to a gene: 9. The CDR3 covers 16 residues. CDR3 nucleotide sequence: TGTGCCAGCTCCGGGACAGGGGGCCGTGGTAATCAGCCCCAGCATTTT. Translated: CASSGTGGRGNQPQHF.

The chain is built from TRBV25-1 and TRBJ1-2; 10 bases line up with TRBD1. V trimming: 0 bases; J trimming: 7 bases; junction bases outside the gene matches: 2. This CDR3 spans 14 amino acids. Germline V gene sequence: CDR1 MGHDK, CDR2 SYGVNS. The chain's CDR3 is CASSEYDRGLGYTF. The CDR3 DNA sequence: TGTGCCAGCAGTGAATATGACAGGGGGCTTGGCTACACCTTC.

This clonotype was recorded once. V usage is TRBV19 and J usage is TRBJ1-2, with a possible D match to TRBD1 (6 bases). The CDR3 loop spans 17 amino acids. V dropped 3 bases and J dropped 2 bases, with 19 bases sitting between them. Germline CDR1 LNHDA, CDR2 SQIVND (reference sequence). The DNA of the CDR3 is TGTGCCAGTAGTATGTTCGGACAGCAAGAGACCAACTATGGCTACACCTTC. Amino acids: CASSMFGQQETNYGYTF.

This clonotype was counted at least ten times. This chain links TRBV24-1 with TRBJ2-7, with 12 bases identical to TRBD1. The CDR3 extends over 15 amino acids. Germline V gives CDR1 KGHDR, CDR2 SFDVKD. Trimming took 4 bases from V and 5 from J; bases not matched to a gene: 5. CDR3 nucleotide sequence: TGTGCCACCAGTGACCCAGGGACAGGGGGCAACGAGCAGTACTTC. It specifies CATSDPGTGGNEQYF.

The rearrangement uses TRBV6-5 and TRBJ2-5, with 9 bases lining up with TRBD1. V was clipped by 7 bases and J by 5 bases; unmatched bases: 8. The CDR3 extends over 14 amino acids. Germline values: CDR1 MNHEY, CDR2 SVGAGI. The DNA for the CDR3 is TGTGCCAGCACGCTAACAGGGGGCAGGGAGACCCAGTACTTC. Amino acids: CASTLTGGRETQYF.

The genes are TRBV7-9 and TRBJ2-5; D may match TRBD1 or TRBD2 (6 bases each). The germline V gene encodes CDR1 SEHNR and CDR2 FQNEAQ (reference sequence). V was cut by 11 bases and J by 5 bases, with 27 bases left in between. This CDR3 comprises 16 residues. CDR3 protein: CAGTLGGLDAVETQYF. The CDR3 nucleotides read TGTGCCGGCACCCTCGGGGGCCTCGATGCTGTTGAGACCCAGTACTTC.

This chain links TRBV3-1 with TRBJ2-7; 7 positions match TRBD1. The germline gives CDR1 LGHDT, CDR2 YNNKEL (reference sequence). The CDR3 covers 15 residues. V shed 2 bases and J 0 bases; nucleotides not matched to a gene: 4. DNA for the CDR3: TGTGCCAGCAGCCAAACGACAGGGAGCTCCTACGAGCAGTACTTC. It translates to CASSQTTGSSYEQYF.

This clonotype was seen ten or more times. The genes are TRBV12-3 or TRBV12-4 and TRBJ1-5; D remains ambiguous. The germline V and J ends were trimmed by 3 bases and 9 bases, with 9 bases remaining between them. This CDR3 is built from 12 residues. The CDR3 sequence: CASSFAGSPQHF. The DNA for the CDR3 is TGTGCCAGCAGTTTTGCGGGGTCGCCCCAGCATTTT.

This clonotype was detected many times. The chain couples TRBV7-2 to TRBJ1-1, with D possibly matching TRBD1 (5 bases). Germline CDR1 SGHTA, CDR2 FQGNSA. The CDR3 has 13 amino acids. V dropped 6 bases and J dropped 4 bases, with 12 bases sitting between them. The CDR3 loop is CASRYPGGTEAFF. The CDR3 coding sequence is TGTGCCAGCAGGTACCCCGGGGGCACTGAAGCTTTCTTT. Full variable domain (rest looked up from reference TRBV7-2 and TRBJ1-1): GAGVSQSPSNKVTEKGKDVELRCDPISGHTALYWYRQSLGQGLEFLIYFQGNSAPDKSGLPSDRFSAERTGGSVSTLTIQRTQQEDSAVYLCASRYPGGTEAFFGQGTRLTVV.

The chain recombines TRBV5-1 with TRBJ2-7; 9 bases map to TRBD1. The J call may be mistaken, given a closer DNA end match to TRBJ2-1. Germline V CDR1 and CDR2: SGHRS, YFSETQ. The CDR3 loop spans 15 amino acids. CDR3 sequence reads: CASSLLQGAYNEQFF. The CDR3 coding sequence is TGCGCCAGCAGCTTACTACAGGGGGCTTACAATGAGCAGTTCTTC.